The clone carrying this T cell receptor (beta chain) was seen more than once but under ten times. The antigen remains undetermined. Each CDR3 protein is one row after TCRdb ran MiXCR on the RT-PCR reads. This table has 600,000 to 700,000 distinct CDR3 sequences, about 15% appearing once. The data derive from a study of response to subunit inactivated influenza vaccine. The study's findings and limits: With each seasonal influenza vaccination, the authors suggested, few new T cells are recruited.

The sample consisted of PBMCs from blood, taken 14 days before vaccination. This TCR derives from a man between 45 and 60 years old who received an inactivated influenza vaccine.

The CDR3 DNA reads as TGTGCCAGCAGCTATCCCCGACAGGGGGGGAACTATGGCTACACCTTC. Its protein product is CASSYPRQGGNYGYTF. The chain joins TRBV7-2 to TRBJ1-2; TRBD1 agrees at 9 bases. The CDR3 spans 16 residues. V was pared by 4 bases and J by 2 bases, with 8 bases of the junction left unmatched. The germline gives CDR1 SGHTA, CDR2 FQGNSA.